These 14 T cell receptor beta chains came from one sample sequenced in a study of cytomegalovirus exposure and HLA in healthy donors. The PCR used 60 Vbeta and 13 Jbeta primers. Measured with immunoSEQ multiplex PCR; TCRdb has only the in-frame clones, and not every one. Of under 200,000 clones in the sample, more than 65% were seen once. The sample comprised PBMCs. Source of these receptors: a woman in her forties or fifties in good health and CMV-seronegative.

A note on this clone: Germline and junction disagree at one end, which may indicate a read error. This chain links TRBV7-7 with TRBJ2-2; 7 nucleotides align to TRBD1. The CDR3 consists of 15 residues. Germline V gene sequence: CDR1 SSHAT, CDR2 FNYEAQ (reference sequence). The CDR3 bases are TGTGCTAGCAGCGAGGACAGGAGGAACACCGGGGAGCTGTTTTTT. Amino acid sequence: CASSEDRRNTGELFF.

This rearrangement joins TRBV6-5 to TRBJ2-1, with 10 nucleotides matching TRBD1. The CDR3 consists of 15 residues. V shed 6 bases and J 4 bases; nucleotides not matched to a gene: 6. CDR1 is MNHEY, CDR2 SVGAGI, per germline. In DNA, the CDR3 is TGTGCCAGCAGAGGCCGGGACAGGGGTTACAATGAGCAGTTCTTC. As protein: CASRGRDRGYNEQFF.

The chain combines TRBV9 with TRBJ2-7; D is perhaps TRBD2 (5 bases). V shed 0 bases and J shed 3 bases, with 7 bases lying between them. In germline, CDR1 is SGDLS, CDR2 YYNGEE. The CDR3 loop spans 13 amino acids. The CDR3 DNA reads as TGTGCCAGCAGCGTAGACGGGGACTACGAGCAGTACTTC. Translated: CASSVDGDYEQYF.

This clone was seen only a few times. The CDR3 here is CASSLDLSNEQFF. The CDR3 coding sequence is TGTGCCAGCAGCTTAGATCTATCCAATGAGCAGTTCTTC. This sequence joins TRBV11-2 and TRBJ2-1; D ambiguous. CDR3 length: 13 amino acids. The ends were cut back, 0 bases at V and 6 bases at J, with 6 bases in the middle. Germline CDR1 SGHAT, CDR2 FQNNGV.

The V gene is TRBV19, the J gene TRBJ2-3; TRBD1 is a possible D gene (6 bases). Germline values: CDR1 LNHDA, CDR2 SQIVND (reference sequence). V lost 5 bases to trimming and J lost 6 bases, with 9 bases between them. The CDR3 covers 12 residues. CDR3 sequence: CASSDRGDTQYF. The CDR3 bases are TGTGCCAGTAGTGATAGGGGGGATACGCAGTATTTT. The variable domain in full, completed from reference TRBV19 and TRBJ2-3, reads DGGITQSPKYLFRKEGQNVTLSCEQNLNHDAMYWYRQDPGQGLRLIYYSQIVNDFQKGDIAEGYSVSREKKESFPLTVTSAQKNPTAFYLCASSDRGDTQYFGPGTRLTVL.

In the case of this clone: Other DNA variants within this sample encode the same CDR3. This chain uses TRBV6-5 with TRBJ2-7; TRBD2 aligns across 9 bases. This CDR3 is built from 15 residues. V lost 0 bases to trimming and J lost 4 bases; unmatched junction nucleotides: 4. The germline V gene encodes CDR1 MNHEY and CDR2 SVGAGI. The DNA of the CDR3 is TGTGCCAGCAGTTACTCGGCGAGCGGGAGGTACGAGCAGTACTTC. It translates to CASSYSASGRYEQYF.

The chain links TRBV7-3 to TRBJ2-7; 9 nucleotides match TRBD2. V gave up 2 bases and J gave up 2 bases; unmatched junction bases: 4. The CDR3 totals 15 residues. CDR1 and CDR2 from the germline V gene are SGHTA and FQGTGA. The CDR3 loop is CASSLFGGGAYEQYF. The CDR3 region has the DNA TGTGCCAGCAGCTTATTCGGCGGGGGGGCCTACGAGCAGTACTTC. Using reference TRBV7-3 and TRBJ2-7 for the parts outside the CDR3, the full variable domain is GAGVSQTPSNKVTEKGKYVELRCDPISGHTALYWYRQSLGQGPEFLIYFQGTGAADDSGLPNDRFFAVRPEGSVSTLKIQRTERGDSAVYLCASSLFGGGAYEQYFGPGTRLTVT.

The chain links TRBV7-9 to TRBJ1-1; D remains unclear. Trimming shortened V by 6 bases and J by 1 base, and 6 bases separated the two germline ends. The CDR3 length is 12 residues. Germline lookup yields CDR1 SEHNR and CDR2 FQNEAQ (reference sequence). The CDR3 protein is CASRGGNTEAFF. The CDR3 DNA reads as TGTGCCAGCAGGGGAGGGAACACTGAAGCTTTCTTT. Complete variable domain (other parts from reference TRBV7-9 and TRBJ1-1): DTGVSQNPRHKITKRGQNVTFRCDPISEHNRLYWYRQTLGQGPEFLTYFQNEAQLEKSRLLSDRFSAERPKGSFSTLEIQRTEQGDSAMYLCASRGGNTEAFFGQGTRLTVV.

The V and J genes are TRBV28 and TRBJ2-5; 8 bases match TRBD1. The V gene end was trimmed by 5 bases and the J gene end by 2 bases; junction bases not matched to a gene: 7. Per germline, CDR1 MDHEN and CDR2 SYDVKM. The CDR3 totals 15 residues. The CDR3 sequence: CASSRDRGYQETQYF. CDR3 in DNA: TGTGCCAGCAGTCGCGACAGGGGCTATCAAGAGACCCAGTACTTC.

The chain employs TRBV14 and TRBJ2-1; TRBD1 aligns across 7 bases. Germline-derived CDR1 and CDR2 are SGHDN and FVKESK. The CDR3 has 15 amino acids. J gave up 6 bases and V 3 bases, and 8 bases lay outside the gene matches. CDR3 sequence: CASSQNRGPRNEQFF. CDR3 DNA: TGTGCCAGCAGCCAGAACAGGGGTCCTCGCAATGAGCAGTTCTTC. The entire variable domain, with the rest obtained from reference TRBV14 and TRBJ2-1, is as follows: EAGVTQFPSHSVIEKGQTVTLRCDPISGHDNLYWYRRVMGKEIKFLLHFVKESKQDESGMPNNRFLAERTGGTYSTLKVQPAELEDSGVYFCASSQNRGPRNEQFFGPGTRLTVL.

The chain uses TRBV7-9 and TRBJ2-7; TRBD1 might be the D (6 bases). The CDR3 length is 17 residues. V dropped 0 bases and J dropped 3 bases, with 18 bases sitting between them. Per germline, CDR1 SEHNR and CDR2 FQNEAQ (reference sequence). CDR3: CASSLAGQTGRVYEQYF. The CDR3 DNA is TGTGCCAGCAGCTTAGCGGGGCAAACAGGGAGAGTCTACGAGCAGTACTTC.

The chain couples TRBV28 to TRBJ2-7; 9 positions match TRBD1. The germline gives CDR1 MDHEN, CDR2 SYDVKM. The CDR3 loop spans 14 amino acids. Trimming at V came to 7 bases and at J to 2 bases, leaving 6 bases not matched to a gene. The CDR3 here is CASIGGQGTYEQYF. In DNA form, the CDR3 reads TGTGCCAGCATAGGAGGACAGGGGACCTACGAGCAGTACTTC. The variable domain in full, completed from reference TRBV28 and TRBJ2-7, reads DVKVTQSSRYLVKRTGEKVFLECVQDMDHENMFWYRQDPGLGLRLIYFSYDVKMKEKGDIPEGYSVSREKKERFSLILESASTNQTSMYLCASIGGQGTYEQYFGPGTRLTVT.

V and J are TRBV2 and TRBJ2-2; 9 bases match TRBD1. The J segment lost 1 base and the V segment lost 9 bases, leaving 3 bases of the junction unmatched. The germline V gene has CDR1 SNHLY and CDR2 FYNNEI. The CDR3 consists of 14 residues. CDR3 sequence: CASTGGKNTGELFF. The CDR3 DNA follows: TGTGCCAGTACAGGGGGCAAGAACACCGGGGAGCTGTTTTTT. Full variable domain (rest looked up from reference TRBV2 and TRBJ2-2): EPEVTQTPSHQVTQMGQEVILRCVPISNHLYFYWYRQILGQKVEFLVSFYNNEISEKSEIFDDQFSVERPDGSNFTLKIRSTKLEDSAMYFCASTGGKNTGELFFGEGSRLTVL.

Regarding this clone: An end of the junction differs from the germline gene, which may be a read error. The same CDR3 is also encoded by other DNA sequences in this sample. The V gene is TRBV4-2, the J gene TRBJ2-3; TRBD2 aligns across 9 bases. This CDR3 contains 17 residues. CDR1 and CDR2 from the germline V gene are LGHNA and YNFKEQ. CDR3 loop: CASSQDFGSGGTDTQYF. CDR3 bases: TGTGCCAGTAGCCAAGATTTTGGTAGCGGGGGTACAGATACGCAGTATTTT.